This T cell receptor beta chain comes out of a study of cytomegalovirus exposure and HLA in healthy donors. Study as a whole: Out of 398 genotyped donors, about 81% belonged to the Caucasian-associated ancestry cluster.

Regarding the study as a whole: When the data were analyzed later, several of the most significant clusters appeared to be linked to common viral pathogens. Some highly shared sequence variants likely arose as a pipeline artifact.

Samples came from healthy bone marrow donors. The PCR made use of 60 Vbeta and 13 Jbeta primers. Produced via immunoSEQ multiplex PCR; TCRdb's table is partial and in-frame only. Here the sample spans about 160,000 clones, about four fifths being singletons. About this clone itself: No antigen is known for it.

The sequenced sample was PBMCs. The clonotype comes from a boy aged 2 to 9 in good health and CMV-seronegative.

CDR3 in amino acids: CASSAASNPYF. The CDR3 DNA sequence: TGTGCCAGCAGTGCTGCAAGCAATCCGTACTTC. The chain has TRBV2 and TRBJ2-7; D is uncertain. Germline values: CDR1 SNHLY, CDR2 FYNNEI. Trimming took off 4 bases at V and 12 bases at J, with 13 bases between the two ends. There are 11 residues in the CDR3.